This entry concerns a single TCR beta chain. The antigen is unknown. The CDR3 runs to 17 residues. Germline V lookup: CDR1 SNHLY, CDR2 FYNNEI. The V and J ends lost 7 bases and 3 bases, in that order; junction bases with no gene match: 15. MiXCR, run by TCRdb on the reads, gives a single entry per CDR3 protein. This table has roughly 120,000 distinct CDR3 sequences, roughly 32% appearing once. The data stem from a study of T cell repertoires in cytomegalovirus infection. Study summary: Well-studied HLA-B-restricted epitopes and recently identified HLA-C-restricted epitopes of CMV were both used in the study. Overall study findings and caveats: HLA-C-restricted, CMV-specific TCR beta clonotypes were dominant ex vivo.

The sequencing used CD8+ T cells from cultured PBMCs, collected from culture after CMV antigen stimulation. This receptor was obtained from a human donor in good health (CMV status not recorded). Some clones in this sample may be carry-over from other donors' samples. The rearrangement links TRBV2 to TRBJ1-5; 7 bases fit TRBD1. CDR3 DNA sequence: TGTGCCAGCACCGGGACAGCCGACCTCCTGCCCAATCAGCCCCAGCATTTT. It specifies CASTGTADLLPNQPQHF.